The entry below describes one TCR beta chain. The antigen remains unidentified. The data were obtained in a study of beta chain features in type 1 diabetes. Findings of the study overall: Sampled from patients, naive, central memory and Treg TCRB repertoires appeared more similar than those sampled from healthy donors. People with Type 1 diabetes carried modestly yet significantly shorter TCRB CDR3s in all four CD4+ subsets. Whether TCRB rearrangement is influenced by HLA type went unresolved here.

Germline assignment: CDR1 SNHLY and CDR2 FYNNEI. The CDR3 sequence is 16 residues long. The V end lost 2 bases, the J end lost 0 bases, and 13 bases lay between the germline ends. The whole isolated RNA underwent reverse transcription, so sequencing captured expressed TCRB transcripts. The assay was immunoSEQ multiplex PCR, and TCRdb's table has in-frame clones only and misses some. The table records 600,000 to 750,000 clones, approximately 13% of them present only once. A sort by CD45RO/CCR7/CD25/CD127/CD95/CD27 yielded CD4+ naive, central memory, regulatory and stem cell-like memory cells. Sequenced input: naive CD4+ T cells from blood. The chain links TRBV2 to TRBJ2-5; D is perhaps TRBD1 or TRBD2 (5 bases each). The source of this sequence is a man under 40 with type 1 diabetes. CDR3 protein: CASSEPRQTNQETQYF. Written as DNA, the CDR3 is TGTGCCAGCAGTGAACCCAGACAGACTAACCAAGAGACCCAGTACTTC.